The sequence of this T cell receptor (beta chain) was determined in a study of cytomegalovirus exposure and HLA in healthy donors. A word on this clone: No antigen is known for it.

The PCR was carried out with 60 Vbeta primers and 13 Jbeta primers. The method was immunoSEQ multiplex PCR; TCRdb's version includes in-frame clones alone and lacks a portion of them. Of about 150,000 clones detected, roughly 75% appear once; the ten largest clones hold 1%. With 4 bases clipped from V and 2 bases from J, the junction kept 7 bases outside the gene matches. The CDR3 extends over 15 amino acids. Looked up from germline, CDR1 is SQVTM and CDR2 is ANQGSEA. Notes on the study in general: Other equally common chains were less clonally expanded than HLA-associated TCR beta chains, a later analysis showed. A later analysis reported that several of the most significant clusters appeared to be linked to common viral pathogens, among them Epstein-Barr virus.

The specimen was PBMCs. The receptor comes from a woman in her 50s in good health and CMV-seropositive. This chain joins TRBV29-1 and TRBJ2-5, with 10 bases identical to TRBD2. The DNA for the CDR3 is TGCAGCGTTGCGAGACTAGCGGGCCCTCAAGAGACCCAGTACTTC. Protein sequence: CSVARLAGPQETQYF.